Below, 13 T cell receptor beta chains from the same sample are listed, as sequenced in a study of cytomegalovirus exposure and HLA in healthy donors. Primers included in the PCR were 60 Vbeta and 13 Jbeta primers. The data were produced by immunoSEQ multiplex PCR, yet TCRdb's version contains in-frame clones alone and is incomplete. Found here are about 190,000 clones, roughly 80% of them singletons; the top ten hold around 1.6%. The sample was PBMCs. The receptors here all came from a woman in her late teens or twenties in good health and CMV-seronegative.

The chain links TRBV5-1 to TRBJ2-3; D remains unclear. This CDR3 contains 14 residues. Trimming pared 6 bases from V and 0 bases from J, leaving 11 bases between. CDR1 is SGHRS and CDR2 is YFSETQ in the germline V gene. This CDR3 is CASMPDISTDTQYF. DNA of the CDR3: TGCGCCAGCATGCCAGACATTAGCACAGATACGCAGTATTTT.

The rearrangement uses TRBV29-1 and TRBJ2-5; 12 bases agree with TRBD2. The CDR3 is 13 amino acids. The V gene's germline CDR1 is SQVTM and CDR2 ANQGSEA. Trimming removed 8 bases from V and 4 bases from J; junction bases left unmatched: 5. The CDR3, as DNA: TGCAGCACCCCGGGACTAGCGGGAGAGACCCAGTACTTC. This encodes CSTPGLAGETQYF.

The sample holds one count of this clone. The rearrangement joins TRBV5-4 to TRBJ2-6; D is possibly TRBD2 (6 bases). Per germline, CDR1 SGHNT and CDR2 YYREEE (reference sequence). V was shortened by 4 bases and J by 4 bases, with 15 bases between the two germline ends. The CDR3 totals 16 residues. This chain's CDR3 is CASSGEAQAGANVLTF. The CDR3 nucleotides are TGTGCCAGCAGCGGGGAGGCGCAAGCAGGGGCCAACGTCCTGACTTTC.

The CDR3 region has the DNA TGTGCCAGCAGTCGCCTCGGGACAGGAACCTACGAGCAGTACTTC. It encodes CASSRLGTGTYEQYF. The rearrangement joins TRBV11-2 to TRBJ2-7; 8 bases line up with TRBD1. CDR1 is SGHAT and CDR2 is FQNNGV in the germline V gene. The length of the CDR3 is 15 residues. Trimming removed 6 bases from V and 2 bases from J; junction bases left unmatched: 9.

V and J are TRBV11-3 and TRBJ2-5; 9 bases map to TRBD2. The ends lost 5 bases at V and 2 bases at J; junction bases unmatched: 6. The CDR3 consists of 15 residues. Germline V CDR1 and CDR2: SGHNT, YENEEA. CDR3 sequence reads: CASSPGLAQQETQYF. The CDR3 region has the DNA TGTGCCAGCAGCCCCGGACTAGCGCAGCAAGAGACCCAGTACTTC. The whole variable domain, remainder taken from reference TRBV11-3 and TRBJ2-5, is EAGVVQSPRYKIIEKKQPVAFWCNPISGHNTLYWYLQNLGQGPELLIRYENEEAVDDSQLPKDRFSAERLKGVDSTLKIQPAELGDSAVYLCASSPGLAQQETQYFGPGTRLLVL.

The chain uses TRBV7-9 and TRBJ2-1; the D gene is possibly TRBD1 (6 bases). The V and J ends lost 1 base and 8 bases respectively, with 6 bases between them. Germline CDR1 reads SEHNR; CDR2 reads FQNEAQ (reference sequence). The CDR3 is 12 amino acids. CDR3: CASSLGQDEQFF. CDR3 DNA: TGTGCCAGCAGCTTAGGACAGGATGAGCAGTTCTTC.

This clone was counted between two and nine times. V and J are TRBV5-8 and TRBJ1-6, with 7 bases identical to TRBD1. There are 15 residues in the CDR3. V dropped 4 bases and J dropped 9; count of bases not matched to a gene: 10. CDR1 and CDR2 from the germline V gene are SGHTS and YDEGEE. In DNA form, the CDR3 reads TGTGCCAGCAGCGGACGGGACAGAGGAACTTCACCCCTCCACTTT. Protein product: CASSGRDRGTSPLHF.

The V call is TRBV7-9, the J call TRBJ1-5, with TRBD1 matching 7 bases. Losses at the gene ends were 5 bases for V and 0 bases for J; bases not matched to a gene: 1. The CDR3 length is 14 residues. Germline lookup yields CDR1 SEHNR and CDR2 FQNEAQ (reference sequence). CDR3 amino acids: CASSRTGSNQPQHF. The CDR3 DNA follows: TGTGCCAGCAGCCGGACAGGTAGCAATCAGCCCCAGCATTTT.

The V and J genes are TRBV19 and TRBJ2-1; 8 bases align to TRBD2. The CDR3 totals 17 residues. CDR1 and CDR2 from the germline V gene are LNHDA and SQIVND (reference sequence). V was clipped by 2 bases and J by 0 bases; unmatched bases: 6. In nucleotides, the CDR3 is TGTGCCAGTAGTATAAGTAGCGGGGTAAGCTCCTACAATGAGCAGTTCTTC. Translated, it gives CASSISSGVSSYNEQFF.

This clone was observed a single time. This rearrangement joins TRBV19 to TRBJ1-2, with a possible D match to TRBD1 (6 bases). Between the trimmed V and J ends, which lost 3 bases and 4 bases, there was a span of 12 bases. Germline loops: CDR1 LNHDA, CDR2 SQIVND (reference sequence). The CDR3 covers 14 residues. DNA of the CDR3: TGTGCCAGTAGTATCCAGCAGGGGCTCTATGGCTACACCTTC. Translated, it gives CASSIQQGLYGYTF. Based on the CDR3 plus reference TRBV19 and TRBJ1-2, the full variable domain is DGGITQSPKYLFRKEGQNVTLSCEQNLNHDAMYWYRQDPGQGLRLIYYSQIVNDFQKGDIAEGYSVSREKKESFPLTVTSAQKNPTAFYLCASSIQQGLYGYTFGSGTRLTVV.

The chain combines TRBV28 with TRBJ2-3; D is possibly TRBD1 (5 bases). With 5 bases removed from V and 2 bases from J, the gap between germline ends came to 20 bases. This CDR3 has 17 amino acids. Per germline, CDR1 MDHEN and CDR2 SYDVKM. CDR3 loop: CASSPIQSQGTTDTQYF. Here the CDR3 DNA reads TGTGCCAGCAGTCCAATCCAGAGCCAGGGTACCACAGATACGCAGTATTTT.

Only a few counts were recorded for this clone. The chain combines TRBV19 with TRBJ1-5, with 7 bases fitting TRBD1. The CDR3 runs 13 residues. V lost 8 bases and J lost 9; bases outside the gene matches: 10. CDR1 LNHDA and CDR2 SQIVND come from the germline V gene (reference sequence). CDR3 amino acids: CASREGAGRPQHF. The DNA of the CDR3 is TGTGCCAGTCGAGAGGGGGCAGGGCGGCCCCAGCATTTT.

The V call is TRBV27, the J call TRBJ2-7, with TRBD1 matching 9 bases. Losses at the gene ends were 5 bases for V and 1 base for J; bases not matched to a gene: 9. The CDR3 length is 16 residues. Germline loops: CDR1 MNHEY, CDR2 SMNVEV (reference sequence). CDR3 nucleotides: TGTGCCAGCAGTCGCTCCGGGACAGGGTTATCCTACGAGCAGTACTTC. Amino acid sequence: CASSRSGTGLSYEQYF.